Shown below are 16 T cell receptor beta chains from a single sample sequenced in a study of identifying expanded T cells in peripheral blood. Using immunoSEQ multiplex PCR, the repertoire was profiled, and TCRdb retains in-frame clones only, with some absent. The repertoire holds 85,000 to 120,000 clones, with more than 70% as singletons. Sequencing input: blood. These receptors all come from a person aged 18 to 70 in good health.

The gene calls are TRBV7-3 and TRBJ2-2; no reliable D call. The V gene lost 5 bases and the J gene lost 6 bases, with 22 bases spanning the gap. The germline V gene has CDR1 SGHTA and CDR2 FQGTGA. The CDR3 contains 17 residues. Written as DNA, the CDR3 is TGTGCCAGCAGCACCCCTCGGACCCTTGGGCAGCCCGGGGAGCTGTTTTTT. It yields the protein CASSTPRTLGQPGELFF.

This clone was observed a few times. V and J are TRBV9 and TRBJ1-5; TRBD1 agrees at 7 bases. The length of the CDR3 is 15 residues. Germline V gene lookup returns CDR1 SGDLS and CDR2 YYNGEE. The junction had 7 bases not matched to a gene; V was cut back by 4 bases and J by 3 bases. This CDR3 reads CASSSGQVPNQPQHF. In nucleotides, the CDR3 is TGTGCCAGCAGCTCCGGACAGGTTCCCAATCAGCCCCAGCATTTT.

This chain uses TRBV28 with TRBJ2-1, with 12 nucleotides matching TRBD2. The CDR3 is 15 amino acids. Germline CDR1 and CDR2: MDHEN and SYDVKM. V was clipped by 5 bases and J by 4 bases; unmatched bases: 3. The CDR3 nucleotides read TGTGCCAGCAGTCTAGCGGGGGGGCCTTACAATGAGCAGTTCTTC. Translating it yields CASSLAGGPYNEQFF.

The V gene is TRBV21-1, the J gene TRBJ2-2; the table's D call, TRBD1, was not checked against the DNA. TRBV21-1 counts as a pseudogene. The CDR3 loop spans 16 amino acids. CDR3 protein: CASSKDGTGGYGELFF. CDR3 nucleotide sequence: TGTGCCAGCAGCAAAGATGGGACAGGGGGCTACGGGGAGCTGTTTTTT.

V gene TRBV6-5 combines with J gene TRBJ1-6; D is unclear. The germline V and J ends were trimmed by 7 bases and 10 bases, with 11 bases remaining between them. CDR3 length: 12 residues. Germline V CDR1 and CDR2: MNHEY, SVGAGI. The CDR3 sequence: CASTNGVSPLHF. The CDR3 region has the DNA TGTGCCAGCACCAACGGGGTATCACCCCTCCACTTT.

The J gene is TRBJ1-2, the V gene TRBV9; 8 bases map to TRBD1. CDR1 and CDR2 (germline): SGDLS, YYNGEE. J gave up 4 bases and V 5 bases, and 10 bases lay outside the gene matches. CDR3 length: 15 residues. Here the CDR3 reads CASRKMDRAGYGYTF. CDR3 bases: TGTGCCAGCAGAAAAATGGACAGGGCCGGCTATGGCTACACCTTC.

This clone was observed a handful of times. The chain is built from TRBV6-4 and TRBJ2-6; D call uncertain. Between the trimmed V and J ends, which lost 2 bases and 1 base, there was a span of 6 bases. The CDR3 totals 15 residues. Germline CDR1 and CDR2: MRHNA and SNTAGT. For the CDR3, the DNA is TGTGCCAGCAGTGACGTGGGATCTGGGGCCAACGTCCTGACTTTC. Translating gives CASSDVGSGANVLTF.

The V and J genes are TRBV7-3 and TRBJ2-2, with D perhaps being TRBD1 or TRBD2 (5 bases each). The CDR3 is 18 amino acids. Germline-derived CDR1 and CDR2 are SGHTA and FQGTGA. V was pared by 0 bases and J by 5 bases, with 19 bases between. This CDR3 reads CASSLTGGLGRRTGELFF. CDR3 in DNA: TGTGCCAGCAGCTTAACTGGGGGTTTGGGTAGACGTACCGGGGAGCTGTTTTTT.

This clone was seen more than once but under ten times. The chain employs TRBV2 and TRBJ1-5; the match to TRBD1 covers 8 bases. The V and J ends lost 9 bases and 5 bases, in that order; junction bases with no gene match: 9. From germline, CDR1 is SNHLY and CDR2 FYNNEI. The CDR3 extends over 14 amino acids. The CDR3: CASIQGVNDQPQHF. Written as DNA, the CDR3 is TGTGCCAGTATACAGGGGGTTAATGATCAGCCCCAGCATTTT.

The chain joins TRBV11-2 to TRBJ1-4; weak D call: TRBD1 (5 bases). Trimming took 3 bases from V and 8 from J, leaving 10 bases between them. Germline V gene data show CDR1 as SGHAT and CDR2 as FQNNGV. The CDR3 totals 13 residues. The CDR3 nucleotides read TGTGCCAGCAGCTTCAGGGTTCCCGAAAAACTGTTTTTT. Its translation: CASSFRVPEKLFF.

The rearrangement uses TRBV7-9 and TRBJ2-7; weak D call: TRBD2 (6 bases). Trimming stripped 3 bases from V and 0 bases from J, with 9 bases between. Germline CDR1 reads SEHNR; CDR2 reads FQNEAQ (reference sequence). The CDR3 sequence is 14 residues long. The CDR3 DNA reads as TGTGCCAGCAGCTTTGAGCGGGTCTCCTACGAGCAGTACTTC. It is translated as CASSFERVSYEQYF.

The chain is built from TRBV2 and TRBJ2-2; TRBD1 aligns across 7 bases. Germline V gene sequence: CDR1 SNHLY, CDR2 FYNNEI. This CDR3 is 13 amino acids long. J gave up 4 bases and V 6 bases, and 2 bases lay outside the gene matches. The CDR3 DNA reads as TGTGCCAGCAGGACAGGGCTCACCGGGGAGCTGTTTTTT. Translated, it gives CASRTGLTGELFF. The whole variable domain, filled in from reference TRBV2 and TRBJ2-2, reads EPEVTQTPSHQVTQMGQEVILRCVPISNHLYFYWYRQILGQKVEFLVSFYNNEISEKSEIFDDQFSVERPDGSNFTLKIRSTKLEDSAMYFCASRTGLTGELFFGEGSRLTVL.

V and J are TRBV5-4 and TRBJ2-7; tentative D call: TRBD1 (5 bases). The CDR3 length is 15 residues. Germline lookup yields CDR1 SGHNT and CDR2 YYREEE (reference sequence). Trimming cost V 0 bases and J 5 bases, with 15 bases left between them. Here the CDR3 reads CASSLGRTPRNEQYF. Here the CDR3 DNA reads TGTGCCAGCAGCTTGGGTCGGACACCCCGGAACGAGCAGTACTTC.

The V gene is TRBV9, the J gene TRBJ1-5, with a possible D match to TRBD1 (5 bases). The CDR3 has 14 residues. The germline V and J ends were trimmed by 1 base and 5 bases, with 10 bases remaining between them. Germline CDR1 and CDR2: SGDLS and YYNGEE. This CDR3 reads CASSVTDRDQPQHF. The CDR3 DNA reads TGTGCCAGCAGCGTAACCGACAGAGATCAGCCCCAGCATTTT.

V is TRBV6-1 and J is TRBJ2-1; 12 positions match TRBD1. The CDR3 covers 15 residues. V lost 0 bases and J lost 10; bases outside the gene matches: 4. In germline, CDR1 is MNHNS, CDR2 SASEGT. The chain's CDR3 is CASSEAGTGGWEQFF. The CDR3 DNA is TGTGCCAGCAGTGAAGCTGGGACAGGGGGCTGGGAGCAGTTCTTC.

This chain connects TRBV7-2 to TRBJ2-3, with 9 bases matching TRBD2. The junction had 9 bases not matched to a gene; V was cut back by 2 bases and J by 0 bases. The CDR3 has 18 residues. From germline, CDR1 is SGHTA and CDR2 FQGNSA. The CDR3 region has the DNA TGTGCCAGCAGCTTATCCCGCGGGGGGGCTGGTAGCACAGATACGCAGTATTTT. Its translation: CASSLSRGGAGSTDTQYF.